Listed here are 7 T cell receptor beta chains from one sample, sequenced in a study of blood T cell repertoires in COVID-19. Profiled with immunoSEQ multiplex PCR; TCRdb holds only in-frame clones, not every one. The sample shows under 250,000 clones, about 90% of them seen only once. What was sequenced was peripheral blood. All receptors derive from a man in his sixties with COVID-19, enrolled during active disease.

This chain uses TRBV5-1 with TRBJ2-1; D is perhaps TRBD1 (5 bases). V was trimmed by 4 bases and J by 5 bases, leaving 7 bases between them. The CDR3 is 12 residues long. CDR1 is SGHRS, CDR2 YFSETQ, per germline. CDR3 protein: CASSPQDNEQFF. The CDR3 nucleotides read TGCGCCAGCAGCCCACAGGACAATGAGCAGTTCTTC.

V gene TRBV4-1 combines with J gene TRBJ1-4, with 7 bases fitting TRBD1. The CDR3 has 15 residues. Germline trimming cut 1 base from V and 10 bases from J; bases unmatched to any gene: 9. The germline CDR1 and CDR2 sequences are MGHRA and YSYEKL. This CDR3 reads CASSQGGQQQRKLFF. As DNA, the CDR3 is TGCGCCAGCAGCCAAGGGGGACAGCAACAGAGAAAACTGTTTTTT.

The chain joins TRBV12-3 or TRBV12-4 to TRBJ2-7; TRBD2 is a possible D gene (5 bases). This CDR3 is built from 12 residues. The V gene lost 6 bases and the J gene lost 4 bases, with 10 bases spanning the gap. The CDR3 region has the DNA TGTGCCAGCAGCCCGTCGGGGTACGAGCAGTACTTC. Its protein product is CASSPSGYEQYF.

CDR3 DNA sequence: TGTGCCTGGATACGAGGGGGTACAAACACCGGGGAGCTGTTTTTT. Translated: CAWIRGGTNTGELFF. The chain carries TRBV30 and TRBJ2-2, with D tentatively TRBD1 (6 bases). Germline V gives CDR1 GTSNPN, CDR2 SVGIG (reference sequence). V shed 4 bases and J shed 2 bases, with 14 bases lying between them. The length of the CDR3 is 15 residues. The whole variable domain, filled in from reference TRBV30 and TRBJ2-2, reads SQTIHQWPATLVQPVGSPLSLECTVEGTSNPNLYWYRQAAGRGLQLLFYSVGIGQISSEVPQNLSASRPQDRQFILSSKKLLLSDSGFYLCAWIRGGTNTGELFFGEGSRLTVL.

This chain joins TRBV14 and TRBJ2-1; D might be TRBD1 (5 bases). Between the trimmed V and J ends, which lost 1 base and 12 bases, there was a span of 16 bases. This CDR3 is 14 amino acids long. Germline CDR1 reads SGHDN; CDR2 reads FVKESK. In DNA, the CDR3 is TGTGCCAGCAGCCAAGGGAAGGGGCCCTGGACGCAGTTCTTC. This translates into CASSQGKGPWTQFF. The whole variable domain, filled in from reference TRBV14 and TRBJ2-1, reads EAGVTQFPSHSVIEKGQTVTLRCDPISGHDNLYWYRRVMGKEIKFLLHFVKESKQDESGMPNNRFLAERTGGTYSTLKVQPAELEDSGVYFCASSQGKGPWTQFFGPGTRLTVL.

J is TRBJ2-7 and V is TRBV3-1 (or the pseudogene TRBV3-2), with D perhaps TRBD1 (5 bases). This CDR3 contains 16 residues. Trimming stripped 0 bases from V and 2 bases from J, with 14 bases between. Per the germline V gene, CDR1 is LGHDT and CDR2 is YNNKEL (reference sequence). The CDR3 protein is CASSQDTWGSAYEQYF. As DNA, the CDR3 is TGTGCCAGCAGCCAAGATACGTGGGGCTCCGCCTACGAGCAGTACTTC.

This chain uses TRBV9 with TRBJ2-5; D unclear. With 0 bases removed from V and 0 bases from J, the gap between germline ends came to 6 bases. Germline assignment: CDR1 SGDLS and CDR2 YYNGEE. The length of the CDR3 is 14 residues. In DNA form, the CDR3 reads TGTGCCAGCAGCGTAGGAATAGACCAAGAGACCCAGTACTTC. Its translation is CASSVGIDQETQYF.